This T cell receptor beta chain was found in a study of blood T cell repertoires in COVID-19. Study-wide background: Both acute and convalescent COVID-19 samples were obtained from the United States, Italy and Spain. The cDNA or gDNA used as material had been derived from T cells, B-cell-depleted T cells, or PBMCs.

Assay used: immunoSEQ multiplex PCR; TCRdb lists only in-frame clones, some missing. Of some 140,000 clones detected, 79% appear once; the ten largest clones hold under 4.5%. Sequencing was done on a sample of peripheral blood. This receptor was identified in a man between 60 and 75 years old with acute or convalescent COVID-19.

CDR3 region: CASRRDKTYEQYF. The CDR3 DNA follows: TGTGCCAGCCGCCGGGACAAGACCTACGAGCAGTACTTC. The chain carries TRBV6-5 and TRBJ2-7; D is possibly TRBD1 (6 bases). CDR1 is MNHEY and CDR2 is SVGAGI in the germline V gene. V gave up 8 bases and J gave up 2 bases, with 13 bases separating them. This CDR3 has 13 residues.